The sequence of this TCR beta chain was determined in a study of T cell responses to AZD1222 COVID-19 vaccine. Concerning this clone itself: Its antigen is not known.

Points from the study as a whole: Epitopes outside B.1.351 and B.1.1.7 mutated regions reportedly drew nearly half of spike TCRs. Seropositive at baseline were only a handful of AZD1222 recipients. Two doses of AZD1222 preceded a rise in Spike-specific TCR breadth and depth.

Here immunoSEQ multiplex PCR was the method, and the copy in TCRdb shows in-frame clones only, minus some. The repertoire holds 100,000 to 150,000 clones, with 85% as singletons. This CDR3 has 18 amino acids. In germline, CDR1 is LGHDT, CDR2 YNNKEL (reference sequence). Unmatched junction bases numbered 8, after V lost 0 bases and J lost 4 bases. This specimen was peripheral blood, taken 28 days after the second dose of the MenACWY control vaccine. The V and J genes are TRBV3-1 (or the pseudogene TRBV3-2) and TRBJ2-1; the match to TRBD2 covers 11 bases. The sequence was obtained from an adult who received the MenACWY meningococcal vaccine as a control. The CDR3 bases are TGTGCCAGCAGCCAAGATCGGCTAGCGGGGGGTGGTTACAATGAGCAGTTCTTC. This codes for CASSQDRLAGGGYNEQFF.